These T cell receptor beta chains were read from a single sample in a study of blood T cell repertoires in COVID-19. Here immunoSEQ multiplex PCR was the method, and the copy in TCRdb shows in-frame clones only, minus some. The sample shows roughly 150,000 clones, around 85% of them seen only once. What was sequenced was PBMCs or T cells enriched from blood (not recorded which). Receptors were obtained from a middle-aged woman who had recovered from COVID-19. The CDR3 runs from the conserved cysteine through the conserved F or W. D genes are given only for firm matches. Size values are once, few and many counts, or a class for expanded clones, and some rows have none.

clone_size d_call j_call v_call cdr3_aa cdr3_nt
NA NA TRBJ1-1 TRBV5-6 CASSPMGRTEAFF TGTGCCAGCAGCCCGATGGGGCGGACTGAAGCTTTCTTT
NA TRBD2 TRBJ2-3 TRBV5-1 CASSTSFGRNTDTQYF TGCGCCAGCAGCACGTCCTTCGGGAGGAATACAGATACGCAGTATTTT
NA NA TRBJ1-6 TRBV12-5 CASGPDLGDNSPLHF TGTGCTAGTGGACCCGACCTGGGAGACAATTCACCCCTCCACTTT
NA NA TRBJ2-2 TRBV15 CATSGGKGTGELFF TGTGCCACCTCGGGCGGGAAGGGGACCGGGGAGCTGTTTTTT
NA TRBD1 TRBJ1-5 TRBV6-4 CASSSDRDQPQHF TGTGCCAGCAGTTCGGACAGGGATCAGCCCCAGCATTTT
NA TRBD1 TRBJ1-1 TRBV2 CASSVRTGRSTEAFF TGTGCCAGCAGTGTCAGGACAGGGAGGAGTACTGAAGCTTTCTTT
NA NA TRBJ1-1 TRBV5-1 CASSRGGTVRNTEAFF TGCGCCAGCAGCAGGGGCGGGACGGTAAGGAACACTGAAGCTTTCTTT
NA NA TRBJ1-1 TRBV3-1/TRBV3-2 CASSQVALGEEFTEAFF TGTGCCAGCAGCCAAGTAGCTTTGGGAGAGGAATTCACTGAAGCTTTCTTT
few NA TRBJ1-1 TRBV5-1 CASSLDSGTEAFF TGCGCCAGCAGCTTGGACAGCGGAACTGAAGCTTTCTTT
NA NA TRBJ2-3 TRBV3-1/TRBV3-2 CASTNPGGTDTQYF TGTGCCAGCACCAATCCAGGGGGGACAGATACGCAGTATTTT
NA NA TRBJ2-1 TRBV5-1 CASSLQGEQFF TGCGCCAGCAGCTTGCAGGGTGAGCAGTTCTTC
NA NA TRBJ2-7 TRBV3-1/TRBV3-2 CASTQRGLFEQYF TGTGCCAGCACCCAAAGAGGGCTCTTCGAGCAGTACTTC
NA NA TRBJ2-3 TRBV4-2 CASSQDQASLTQYF TGTGCCAGCAGCCAAGATCAGGCTAGCCTTACGCAGTATTTT
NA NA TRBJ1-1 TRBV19 CASSINSRYTEAFF TGTGCCAGTAGTATCAACAGTCGATACACTGAAGCTTTCTTT
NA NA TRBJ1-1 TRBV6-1 CASSEITMNTEAFF TGTGCCAGCAGTGAAATTACAATGAACACTGAAGCTTTCTTT
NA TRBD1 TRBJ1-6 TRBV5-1 CASSPGQGNSPLHF TGCGCCAGCAGCCCGGGACAGGGTAATTCACCCCTCCACTTT
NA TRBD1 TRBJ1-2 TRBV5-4 CASSPDRGGYGYTF TGTGCCAGCAGCCCCGACAGGGGAGGCTATGGCTACACCTTC
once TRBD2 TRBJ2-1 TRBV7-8 CASSLTGLAGALWNEQFF TGTGCCAGCAGCTTAACGGGACTAGCGGGAGCCCTTTGGAATGAGCAGTTCTTC
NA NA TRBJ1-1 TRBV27 CASSWGVANTEAFF TGTGCCAGCTCTTGGGGGGTGGCCAACACTGAAGCTTTCTTT
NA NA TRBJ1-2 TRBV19 CASSISSFTGFNGYTF TGTGCCAGTAGTATTTCCTCCTTCACAGGCTTCAATGGCTACACCTTC
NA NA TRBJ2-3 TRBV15 CATSIRGSTDTQYF TGTGCCACCAGTATACGGGGTAGCACAGATACGCAGTATTTT
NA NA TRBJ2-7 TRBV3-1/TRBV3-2 CASSQGRGSYEQYF TGTGCCAGCAGTCAAGGTCGGGGATCCTACGAGCAGTACTTC
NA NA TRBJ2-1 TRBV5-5 CASSPSGNTNEQFF TGTGCCAGCAGCCCCTCGGGGAACACAAATGAGCAGTTCTTC
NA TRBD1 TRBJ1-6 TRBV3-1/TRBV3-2 CASSPTGGDSPLHF TGTGCCAGCAGCCCGACAGGGGGGGATTCACCCCTCCACTTT
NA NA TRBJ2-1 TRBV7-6 CASSLVESPAYNEQFF TGTGCCAGCAGCTTAGTGGAGTCGCCCGCCTACAATGAGCAGTTCTTC
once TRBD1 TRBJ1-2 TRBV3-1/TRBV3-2 CASSRSQGALGYTF TGTGCCAGCAGCCGAAGTCAGGGGGCTTTGGGCTACACCTTC
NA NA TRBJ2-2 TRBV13 CASSRPAGKLFF TGTGCCAGCAGCCGCCCGGCCGGGAAGCTGTTTTTT
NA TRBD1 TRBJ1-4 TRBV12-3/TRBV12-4 CASSPTGREKLFF TGTGCCAGCAGTCCGACAGGGCGTGAAAAACTGTTTTTT
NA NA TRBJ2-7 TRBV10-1 CASSESVSGGAYF TGCGCCAGCAGTGAGTCGGTGAGCGGAGGGGCGTACTTC